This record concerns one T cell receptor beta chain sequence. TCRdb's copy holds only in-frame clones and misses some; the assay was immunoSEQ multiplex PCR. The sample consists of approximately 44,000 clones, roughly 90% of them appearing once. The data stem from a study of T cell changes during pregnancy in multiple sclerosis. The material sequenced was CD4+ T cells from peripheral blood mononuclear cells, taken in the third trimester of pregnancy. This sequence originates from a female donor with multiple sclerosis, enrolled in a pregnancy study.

The CDR3 spells CASSLNFDKTQYF. The CDR3 DNA follows: TGTGCCAGCAGCCTTAACTTCGATAAGACGCAGTATTTT. V is TRBV28 and J is TRBJ2-3; D is unclear. CDR1 is MDHEN and CDR2 is SYDVKM in the germline V gene. CDR3 length: 13 residues. Between the trimmed V and J ends, which lost 6 bases and 9 bases, there was a span of 16 bases.